This TCR beta chain emerged from a study of early T cells in non-severe SARS-CoV-2 infection. About the study: Sequencing was performed on bulk RNA from unsorted whole blood, leaving chains unpaired. Study results and limitations: There was a bias toward anti-spike CD8 responses in VDJdb matching, which missed private and CD4 specificities.

This clonotype showed up many times. Its antigen remains unidentified. This CDR3 has 15 amino acids. Trimming left V 6 bases short and J 3 bases short, with 15 bases between. In the library, individual cDNA molecules carried attached unique molecular identifiers. TCRdb itself ran the 5' RACE reads through MiXCR, one entry per CDR3 protein. The sample lists 60,000 to 75,000 distinct CDR3 sequences, more than 3.5% seen once, with roughly 3.4% in the top ten. This chain connects TRBV12-3 or TRBV12-4 to TRBJ1-5; D is possibly TRBD1 (6 bases). Sequenced here: whole blood, sampled at baseline. The sequence came from an adult who was a healthcare worker with PCR-confirmed SARS-CoV-2 infection or an uninfected control (not recorded which). The donor label of this sample is uncertain. In nucleotides, the CDR3 is TGTGCCAGCAGCTCCCAAGGACAGAACAATCAGCCCCAGCATTTT. Translated, it gives CASSSQGQNNQPQHF.